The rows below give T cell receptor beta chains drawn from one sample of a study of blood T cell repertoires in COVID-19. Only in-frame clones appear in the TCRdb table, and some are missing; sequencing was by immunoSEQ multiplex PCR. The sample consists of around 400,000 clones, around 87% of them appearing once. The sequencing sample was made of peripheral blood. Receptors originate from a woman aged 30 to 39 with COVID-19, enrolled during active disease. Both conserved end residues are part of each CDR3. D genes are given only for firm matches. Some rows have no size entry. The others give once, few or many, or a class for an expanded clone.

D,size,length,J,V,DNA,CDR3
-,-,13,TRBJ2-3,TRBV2,TGTGCCAGCAGTCCCTTGCGGGTAGATACGCAGTATTTT,CASSPLRVDTQYF
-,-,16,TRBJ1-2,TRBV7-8,TGTGCCAGCAGCTCCCTGGGTGCCGGGGCGGGAGATGGCTACACCTTC,CASSSLGAGAGDGYTF
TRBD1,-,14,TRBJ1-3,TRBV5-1,TGCGCCAGCCGGATCACAGGGGCTGGAAACACCATATATTTT,CASRITGAGNTIYF
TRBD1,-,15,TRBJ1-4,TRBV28,TGTGCCAGCAGTTCCATACAGGGGGCGAGGGAAAAACTGTTTTTT,CASSSIQGAREKLFF
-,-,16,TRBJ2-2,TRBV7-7,TGTGCTAGCAGCCTGGACACCGCGCCGTACACCGGGGAGCTGTTTTTT,CASSLDTAPYTGELFF
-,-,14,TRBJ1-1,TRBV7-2,TGTGCCAGCAGCTTAGTTGCAGGCTACACTGAAGCTTTCTTT,CASSLVAGYTEAFF
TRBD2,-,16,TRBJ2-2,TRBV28,TGTGCCAGCAGTTCCCCTAGCGGGGGGAACACCGGGGAGCTGTTTTTT,CASSSPSGGNTGELFF
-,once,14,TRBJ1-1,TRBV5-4,TGTGCCAGCAGGGAACAGGGAAGGGACACTGAAGCTTTCTTT,CASREQGRDTEAFF
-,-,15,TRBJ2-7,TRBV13,TGTGCCAGCAGCTTAGGCCCGTCGGTTTCCTACGAGCAGTACTTC,CASSLGPSVSYEQYF
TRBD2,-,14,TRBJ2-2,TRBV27,TGTGCTATAAGACTAGCGGGAGCCCCCGGGGAGCTGTTTTTT,CAIRLAGAPGELFF
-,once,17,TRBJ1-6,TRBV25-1,TGTGCCAGCAGTGAAGAGAAGGGCGGACAATATAATTCACCCCTCCACTTT,CASSEEKGGQYNSPLHF
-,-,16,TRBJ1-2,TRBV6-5,TGTGCCAGCAGTTACTCGAGTCAGGGGTTTAGCTATGGCTACACCTTC,CASSYSSQGFSYGYTF
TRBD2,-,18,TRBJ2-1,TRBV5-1,TGCGCCAGCAGCTTGGTGGGACTAGCGGGAGAATCCTACAATGAGCAGTTCTTC,CASSLVGLAGESYNEQFF
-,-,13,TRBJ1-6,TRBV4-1,TGCGCCAGCACCGACCCGGGTCAATCACCCCTCCACTTT,CASTDPGQSPLHF
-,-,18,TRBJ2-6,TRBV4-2,TGTGCCAGCAGCCAAGAGTGGAGGGTAAGCTCTGGGGCCAACGTCCTGACTTTC,CASSQEWRVSSGANVLTF
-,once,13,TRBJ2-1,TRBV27,TGTGCCAGCAGTTTCACTAGCTATGGTGAGCAGTTCTTC,CASSFTSYGEQFF
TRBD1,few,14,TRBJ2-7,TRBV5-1,TGCGCCAGCAGCCTACGACAGGGGGCCTACGAGCAGTACTTC,CASSLRQGAYEQYF
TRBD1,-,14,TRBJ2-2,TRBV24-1,TGTGCCACTAAGCCGGGACAGGACACCGGGGAGCTGTTTTTT,CATKPGQDTGELFF
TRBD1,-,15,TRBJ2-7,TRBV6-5,TGTGCCAGCAGTCCTCTGGACAGGGGCCGCTACGAGCAGTACTTC,CASSPLDRGRYEQYF
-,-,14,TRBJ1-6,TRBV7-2,TGTGCCAGCATCCAAACCGGAGGGAATTCACCCCTCCACTTT,CASIQTGGNSPLHF
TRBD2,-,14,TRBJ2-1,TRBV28,TGTGCCAGTAGGTGGGCGGGGGCCTACAATGAGCAGTTCTTC,CASRWAGAYNEQFF
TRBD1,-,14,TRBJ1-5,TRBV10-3,TGTGCCATCAGTGAGGGGACAGGCAATCAGCCCCAGCATTTT,CAISEGTGNQPQHF
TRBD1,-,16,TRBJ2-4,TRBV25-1,TGTGCCAGCAGCTCCACAGGGGGCGAGTCCAAAAACATTCAGTACTTC,CASSSTGGESKNIQYF
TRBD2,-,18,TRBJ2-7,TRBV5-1,TGCGCCAGCAGCTCAGGACTAGCGGGAGCAGACACCCACTACGAGCAGTACTTC,CASSSGLAGADTHYEQYF
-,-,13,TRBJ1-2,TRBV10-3,TGTGCCATCCAGCCGCCGGGGGGCGATGGCTACACCTTC,CAIQPPGGDGYTF
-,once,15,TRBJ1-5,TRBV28,TGTGCCAGCAATACTTGGGGGGAAGGCAATCAGCCCCAGCATTTT,CASNTWGEGNQPQHF
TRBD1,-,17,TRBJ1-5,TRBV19,TGTGCCAGTAGTCTCAGGGACAGAAAAAATAGCAATCAGCCCCAGCATTTT,CASSLRDRKNSNQPQHF
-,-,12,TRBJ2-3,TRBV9,TGTGCCAGCAGTCCTCGCGGGAATACGCAGTATTTT,CASSPRGNTQYF
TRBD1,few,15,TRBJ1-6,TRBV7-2,TGTGCCAGCAACACAGGGGGCTCCTATAATTCACCCCTCCACTTT,CASNTGGSYNSPLHF
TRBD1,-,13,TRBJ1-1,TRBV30,TGTGCCTGGAGTCCTGGGGGGACAGGTGAAGCTTTCTTT,CAWSPGGTGEAFF
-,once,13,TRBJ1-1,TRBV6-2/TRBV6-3,TGTGCCAGCAGGCCTCAACCCGAGCCTGAAGCTTTCTTT,CASRPQPEPEAFF
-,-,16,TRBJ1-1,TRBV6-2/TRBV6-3,TGTGCCAGCAGCCCAGGGAGTATCGATGCGAACACTGAAGCTTTCTTT,CASSPGSIDANTEAFF
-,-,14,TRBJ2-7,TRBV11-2,TGTGCCAGCAGCTTAGTGGACAGCTCCTACGAGCAGTACTTC,CASSLVDSSYEQYF
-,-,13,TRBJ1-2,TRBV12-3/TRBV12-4,TGTGCCAGCAGTTTGTGGGGCGACTATGGCTACACCTTC,CASSLWGDYGYTF
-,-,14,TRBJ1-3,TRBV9,TGTGCCAGCAGCGTAGGCGTCTCTGGAAACACCATATATTTT,CASSVGVSGNTIYF
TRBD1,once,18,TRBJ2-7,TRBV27,TGTGCCAGCAGCCCTCCCCCCGGGCCAGGGGGCTACTCCTACGAGCAGTACTTC,CASSPPPGPGGYSYEQYF
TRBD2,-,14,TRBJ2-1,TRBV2,TGTGCCACTCCGACTAGCGGGAGGGATGGTGAGCAGTTCTTC,CATPTSGRDGEQFF
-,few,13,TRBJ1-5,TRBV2,TGTGCCAGCAGTCCCACTCGAAGTCAGCCCCAGCATTTT,CASSPTRSQPQHF
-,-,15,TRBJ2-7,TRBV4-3,TGCGCCAGCAGCCAAGTAATATCGAGGGTTTACGAGCAGTACTTC,CASSQVISRVYEQYF
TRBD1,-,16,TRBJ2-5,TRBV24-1,TGTGCCACCAGTGAATCGGGACAGGGAGGAGGAGAGACCCAGTACTTC,CATSESGQGGGETQYF
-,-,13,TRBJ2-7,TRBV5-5,TGTGCCAGCAGCTTGGTATACGCGGCCGAGCAGTACTTC,CASSLVYAAEQYF
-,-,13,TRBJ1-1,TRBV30,TGTGCCTGGAGTTACGGGGTGAACACTGAAGCTTTCTTT,CAWSYGVNTEAFF
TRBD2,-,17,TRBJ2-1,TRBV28,TGTGCCAGCAGTTTATCTCATATGCGGGAGGGCCTGGTTGAGCAGTTCTTC,CASSLSHMREGLVEQFF
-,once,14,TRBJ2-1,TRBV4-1,TGCGCCAGCAGCCAACCGGGAGTGAACAATGAGCAGTTCTTC,CASSQPGVNNEQFF
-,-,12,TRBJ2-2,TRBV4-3,TGCGCCAGCAGCACGAGGGGGGGGGAGCTGTTTTTT,CASSTRGGELFF
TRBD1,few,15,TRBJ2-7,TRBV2,TGTGCCAGCAGCAACCCGGGACAGGGGGCGGGAGAGCAGTACTTC,CASSNPGQGAGEQYF
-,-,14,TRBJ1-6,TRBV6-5,TGTGCCAGCAGTTCATACGTTTCGGGACAAAGCTTGCACTTT,CASSSYVSGQSLHF
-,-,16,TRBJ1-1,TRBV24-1,TGTGCCACCAGTGAGGCCCCGGGTCAGGGCGGCACTGAAGCTTTCTTT,CATSEAPGQGGTEAFF
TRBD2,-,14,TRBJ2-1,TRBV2,TGTGCCAGCACTACTAGCGGTTCCTACAATGAGCAGTTCTTC,CASTTSGSYNEQFF
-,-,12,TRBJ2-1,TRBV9,TGTGCCAGCAGCGTGGGAGGTGACGAGCAGTTCTTC,CASSVGGDEQFF
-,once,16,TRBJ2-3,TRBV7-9,TGTGCCAGCACCCATCCGACAGGCCAGGGCACAGATACGCAGTATTTT,CASTHPTGQGTDTQYF
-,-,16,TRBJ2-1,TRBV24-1,TGTGCCACCAGTGGGACCGGGACTTCTAGCCCCAATGAGCAGTTCTTC,CATSGTGTSSPNEQFF
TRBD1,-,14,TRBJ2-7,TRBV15,TGTGCCACCAGCAGCCGGGACAGGGGCTCCGAGCAGTACTTC,CATSSRDRGSEQYF
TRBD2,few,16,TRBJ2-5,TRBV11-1,TGTGCCAGCAGCTTAGGGACTAGCGGGAGGGAAGAGACCCAGTACTTC,CASSLGTSGREETQYF